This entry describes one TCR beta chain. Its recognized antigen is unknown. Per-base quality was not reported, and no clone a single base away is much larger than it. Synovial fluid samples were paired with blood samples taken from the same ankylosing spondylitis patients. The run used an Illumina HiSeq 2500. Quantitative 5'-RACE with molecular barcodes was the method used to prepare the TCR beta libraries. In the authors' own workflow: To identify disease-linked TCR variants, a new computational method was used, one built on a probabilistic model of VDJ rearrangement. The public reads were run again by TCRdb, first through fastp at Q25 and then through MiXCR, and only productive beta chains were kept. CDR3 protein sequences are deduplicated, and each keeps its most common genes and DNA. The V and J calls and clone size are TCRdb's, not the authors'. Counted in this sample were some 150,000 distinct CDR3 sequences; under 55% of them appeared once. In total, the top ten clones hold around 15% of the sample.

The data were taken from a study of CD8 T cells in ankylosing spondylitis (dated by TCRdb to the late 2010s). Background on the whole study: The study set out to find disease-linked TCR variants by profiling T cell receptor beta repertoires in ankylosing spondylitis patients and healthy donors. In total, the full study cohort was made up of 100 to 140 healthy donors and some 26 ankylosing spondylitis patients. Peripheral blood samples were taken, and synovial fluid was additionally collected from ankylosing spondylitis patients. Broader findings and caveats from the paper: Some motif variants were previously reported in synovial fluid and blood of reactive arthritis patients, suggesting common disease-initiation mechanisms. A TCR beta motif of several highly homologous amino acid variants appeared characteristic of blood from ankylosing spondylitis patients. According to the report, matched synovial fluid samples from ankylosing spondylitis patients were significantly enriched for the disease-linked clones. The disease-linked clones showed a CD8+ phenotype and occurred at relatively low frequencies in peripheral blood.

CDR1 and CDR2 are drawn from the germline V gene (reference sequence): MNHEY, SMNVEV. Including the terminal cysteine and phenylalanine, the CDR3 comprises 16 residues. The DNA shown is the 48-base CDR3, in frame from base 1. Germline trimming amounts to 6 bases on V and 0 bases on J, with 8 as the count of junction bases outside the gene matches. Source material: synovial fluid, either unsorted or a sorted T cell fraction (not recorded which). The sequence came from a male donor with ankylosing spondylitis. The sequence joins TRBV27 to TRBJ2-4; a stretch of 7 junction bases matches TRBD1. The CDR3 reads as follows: CASSPDRTLAKNIQYF. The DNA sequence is TGTGCCAGCAGCCCGGACAGGACACTAGCCAAAAACATTCAGTACTTC.